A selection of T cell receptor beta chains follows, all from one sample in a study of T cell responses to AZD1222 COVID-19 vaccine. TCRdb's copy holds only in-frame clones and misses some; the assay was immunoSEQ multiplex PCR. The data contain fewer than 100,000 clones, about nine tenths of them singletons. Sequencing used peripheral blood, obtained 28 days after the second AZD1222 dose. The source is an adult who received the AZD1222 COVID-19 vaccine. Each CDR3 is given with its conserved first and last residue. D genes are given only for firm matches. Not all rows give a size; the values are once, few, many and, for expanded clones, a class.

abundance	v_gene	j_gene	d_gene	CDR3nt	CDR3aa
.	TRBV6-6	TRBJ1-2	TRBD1	TGTGCCAGCAGTCCCTCGACGATTCCGGGACAGGGGATAGGGGGCTACACCTTC	CASSPSTIPGQGIGGYTF
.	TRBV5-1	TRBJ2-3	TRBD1	TGCGCCAGCAGCCCGCCGGGACAGGGTCTCGCAGATACGCAGTATTTT	CASSPPGQGLADTQYF
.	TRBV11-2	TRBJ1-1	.	TGTGCCAGCAGCTTATGGGGAGTGGCGAACACTGAAGCTTTCTTT	CASSLWGVANTEAFF
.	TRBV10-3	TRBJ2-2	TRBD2	TGTGCCATCAGTGCTACTAGCGGAAACACCGGGGAGCTGTTTTTT	CAISATSGNTGELFF
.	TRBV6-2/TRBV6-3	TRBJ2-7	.	TGTGCCAGCAGTTACTCAGGGTCCTACGAGCAGTACTTC	CASSYSGSYEQYF
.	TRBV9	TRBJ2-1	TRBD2	TGTGCCAGCAGCGTAGCGTCTAGCGGCGGACATGAGCAGTTCTTC	CASSVASSGGHEQFF
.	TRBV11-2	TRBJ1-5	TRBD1	TGTGCCAGCAGCCCCCGCCGACAGGGGGCTCACAATCAGCCCCAGCATTTT	CASSPRRQGAHNQPQHF
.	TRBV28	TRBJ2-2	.	TGTGCCACCAAAGGCCTAGGAGCGGCCCGCACCGGGGAGCTGTTTTTT	CATKGLGAARTGELFF
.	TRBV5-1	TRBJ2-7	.	TGCGCCAGCACTCCTTACGGGGCCTACGAGCAGTACTTC	CASTPYGAYEQYF
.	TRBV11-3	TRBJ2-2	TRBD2	TGTGCCAGCAGCTTAGCCGGGACTAGCGAAGGCGGGGAGCTGTTTTTT	CASSLAGTSEGGELFF
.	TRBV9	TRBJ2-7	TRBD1	TGTGCCAGCAGCACGACAGGGAATGGGTACGAGCAGTACTTC	CASSTTGNGYEQYF
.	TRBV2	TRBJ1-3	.	TGTGCCAGCAGTGAAGCGGGTAGGGACACCATATATTTT	CASSEAGRDTIYF
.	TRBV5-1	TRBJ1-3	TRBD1	TGCGCCAGCAGCTTCCGGGACAGCTCTGGAAACACCATATATTTT	CASSFRDSSGNTIYF
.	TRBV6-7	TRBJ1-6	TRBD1	TGTGCCAGCAGTTACTCGCGAACAGGGGGTTCACCCCTCCACTTT	CASSYSRTGGSPLHF
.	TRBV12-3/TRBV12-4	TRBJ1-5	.	TGTGCCAGCAGTTTAGCGACCGATCAGCCCCAGCATTTT	CASSLATDQPQHF
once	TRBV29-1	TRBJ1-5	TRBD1	TGCAGCGTAAAGATTGGGACAGGGGACTATCAGCCCCAGCATTTT	CSVKIGTGDYQPQHF
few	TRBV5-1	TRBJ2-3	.	TGCGCCAGCAGCCCAGGGGACACTTACACAGATACGCAGTATTTT	CASSPGDTYTDTQYF
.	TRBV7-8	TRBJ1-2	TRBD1	TGTGCCAGCAGCTTCAGGACGGGACAGGGGTCTTATGGCTACACCTTC	CASSFRTGQGSYGYTF
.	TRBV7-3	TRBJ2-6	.	TGTGCCAGCAGCTGGGATAGCTCTGGGGCCAACGTCCTGACTTTC	CASSWDSSGANVLTF
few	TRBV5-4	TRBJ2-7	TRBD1	TGTGCCAGCAGCTTGGGGACAGGGTTCTCCTACGAGCAGTACTTC	CASSLGTGFSYEQYF
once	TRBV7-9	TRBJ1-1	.	TGTGCCAGCAGCTTGTGGAGAAGTGCTGAAGCTTTCTTT	CASSLWRSAEAFF
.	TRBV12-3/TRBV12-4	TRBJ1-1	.	TGTGCCAGCAGTTTCGGCGGGAACACTGAAGCTTTCTTT	CASSFGGNTEAFF
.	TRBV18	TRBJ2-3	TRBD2	TGTGCCAGCTCACCACCTAGCGGGATAACAGATACGCAGTATTTT	CASSPPSGITDTQYF
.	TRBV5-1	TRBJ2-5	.	TGCGCCAGTGGGACCTCAGAGACCCAGTACTTC	CASGTSETQYF
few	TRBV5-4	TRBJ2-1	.	TGTGCCAGCAGCCGGGGTGCAGGGGTTTTCGATGAGCAGTTCTTC	CASSRGAGVFDEQFF
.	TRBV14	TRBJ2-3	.	TGTGCCAGCAGCCAAGGGGCCAACTCCCATACAGATACGCAGTATTTT	CASSQGANSHTDTQYF
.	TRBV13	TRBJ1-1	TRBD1	TGTGCCAGCAGCTTAGGCCTTCTTCTCGACAGGGGGAACACTGAAGCTTTCTTT	CASSLGLLLDRGNTEAFF
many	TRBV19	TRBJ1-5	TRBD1	TGTGCCAGTAGTACCGGACAGGGGGCCGGTCAGCCCCAGCATTTT	CASSTGQGAGQPQHF
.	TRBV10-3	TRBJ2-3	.	TGTGCCATCAGGGGGGACGCAGCTTCATCAGATACGCAGTATTTT	CAIRGDAASSDTQYF